This is a list of T cell receptor beta chains from one sample in a study of Ad26.COV2.S vaccination and SARS-CoV-2 variants. This table comes from immunoSEQ multiplex PCR, and its TCRdb copy is limited to in-frame clones, with some not included. In the table there are fewer than 500,000 clones, roughly 89% of which are singletons. Specimen: peripheral blood, collected in a trial of Ad26.COV2.S vaccine versus placebo. These receptors originate from a person aged 18-65 years who received the Ad26.COV2.S COVID-19 vaccine or a placebo. CDR3s include the opening cysteine and the closing phenylalanine or tryptophan. The D gene is left open where the match is weak. Some rows have no size entry. The others give once, few or many, or a class for an expanded clone.

DNA: TGTGCCAGCAGTGAAGCGGAGGGGCTACGGGTCGAGCAGTACTTC
CDR3: CASSEAEGLRVEQYF
D: NA
J: TRBJ2-7
size: NA
V: TRBV6-1

DNA: TGTGCCAGTAGTATGGATATGGCTAGCGGGAGCAGGTTAGCCAAAAACATTCAGTACTTC
CDR3: CASSMDMASGSRLAKNIQYF
D: TRBD2
J: TRBJ2-4
size: NA
V: TRBV19

DNA: TGCGCCAGCAGTGCATCGAGGACAGGGAACTATGGCTACACCTTC
CDR3: CASSASRTGNYGYTF
D: TRBD1
J: TRBJ1-2
size: once
V: TRBV10-2

DNA: TGTGCCAGCAGCTTAGCGGTAGACTCCTACAATGAGCAGTTCTTC
CDR3: CASSLAVDSYNEQFF
D: NA
J: TRBJ2-1
size: NA
V: TRBV7-2

DNA: TGTGCCAGCAGCCAAGCAAGGCTAGCCTACAATGAGCAGTTCTTC
CDR3: CASSQARLAYNEQFF
D: NA
J: TRBJ2-1
size: NA
V: TRBV14

DNA: TGCGCCAGCAGCCGACGAGTAGCTACAACTAATGAAAAACTGTTTTTT
CDR3: CASSRRVATTNEKLFF
D: NA
J: TRBJ1-4
size: NA
V: TRBV5-1

DNA: TGTGCCAGCAGCCTGGCCCGGTTCTCCTACGAGCAGTACTTC
CDR3: CASSLARFSYEQYF
D: NA
J: TRBJ2-7
size: NA
V: TRBV6-5

DNA: TGTGCCAGTAGTAACTCATGGGGGGATTTCGCAGATACGCAGTATTTT
CDR3: CASSNSWGDFADTQYF
D: NA
J: TRBJ2-3
size: NA
V: TRBV19

DNA: TGCGCCAGCAGCTCGAGCGTAGCGGCACAAGGGGGTGGTTCACCCCTCCACTTT
CDR3: CASSSSVAAQGGGSPLHF
D: NA
J: TRBJ1-6
size: NA
V: TRBV5-1

DNA: TGTGCCAGCAGCCCCGGACAGGGGGACACCATATATTTT
CDR3: CASSPGQGDTIYF
D: TRBD1
J: TRBJ1-3
size: NA
V: TRBV7-3

DNA: TGTGCCAGCAGTTATTTAGCGGGAAGTACGCAGTATTTT
CDR3: CASSYLAGSTQYF
D: TRBD2
J: TRBJ2-3
size: NA
V: TRBV6-2/TRBV6-3

DNA: TGTGCCAGCAGCTTAGCCCCTAACGAGCAGTACTTC
CDR3: CASSLAPNEQYF
D: NA
J: TRBJ2-7
size: few
V: TRBV7-6

DNA: TGCGCCAGCAGCCGGGGGTACAATGAGCAGTTCTTC
CDR3: CASSRGYNEQFF
D: NA
J: TRBJ2-1
size: NA
V: TRBV5-1

DNA: TGTGCCAGCAGCCCCCACAGGGGTGATACGCAGTATTTT
CDR3: CASSPHRGDTQYF
D: TRBD1
J: TRBJ2-3
size: NA
V: TRBV7-2

DNA: TGTGCCACCAGCAGAGTAGGTGGCAATGAAAAACTGTTTTTT
CDR3: CATSRVGGNEKLFF
D: NA
J: TRBJ1-4
size: NA
V: TRBV15

DNA: TGTGCCAGCAGCTTGGGATCGGGCGGTGCCTACGAGCAGTACTTC
CDR3: CASSLGSGGAYEQYF
D: NA
J: TRBJ2-7
size: NA
V: TRBV5-6

DNA: TGTGCCAGCAGCTTCGGGACGGACTATGGCTACACCTTC
CDR3: CASSFGTDYGYTF
D: NA
J: TRBJ1-2
size: NA
V: TRBV7-9

DNA: TGTGCCAGCAGCTTAGGCCGGACAGGAGAGAACTTCTATGGCTACACCTTC
CDR3: CASSLGRTGENFYGYTF
D: TRBD1
J: TRBJ1-2
size: once
V: TRBV13

DNA: TGTGCCAGTTTGGCAGGGTATAATTCACCCCTCCACTTT
CDR3: CASLAGYNSPLHF
D: NA
J: TRBJ1-6
size: NA
V: TRBV19

DNA: TGTGCCAGCAGCCCCCAGGGCGGGACTAGCGGGGGCCCAGATACGCAGTATTTT
CDR3: CASSPQGGTSGGPDTQYF
D: TRBD2
J: TRBJ2-3
size: NA
V: TRBV7-3

DNA: TGTGCCTGCCAGCCGAACACCGGGGAGCTGTTTTTT
CDR3: CACQPNTGELFF
D: NA
J: TRBJ2-2
size: once
V: TRBV30

DNA: TGTGCCAGCAGCTCGAAGGGTGGCAAAGCGGGAGGGTCCTACAATGAGCAGTTCTTC
CDR3: CASSSKGGKAGGSYNEQFF
D: TRBD2
J: TRBJ2-1
size: NA
V: TRBV7-2

DNA: TGTGCCAGCAGCTTCGGACAGGGGGGCACTGAAGCTTTCTTT
CDR3: CASSFGQGGTEAFF
D: TRBD1
J: TRBJ1-1
size: NA
V: TRBV13

DNA: TGTGCCAACTGGGGGGGACCTCAGACTAACTATGGCTACACCTTC
CDR3: CANWGGPQTNYGYTF
D: NA
J: TRBJ1-2
size: NA
V: TRBV2

DNA: TGTGCCAGCAGCCCCTCACACGGGGCCTACGGAGATACGCAGTATTTT
CDR3: CASSPSHGAYGDTQYF
D: NA
J: TRBJ2-3
size: NA
V: TRBV11-3

DNA: TGCGCCAGCAGCCAACCCCGGGAGCGTACTAATGAAAAACTGTTTTTT
CDR3: CASSQPRERTNEKLFF
D: NA
J: TRBJ1-4
size: NA
V: TRBV4-1

DNA: TGTGCCAGCAGGGGACTAGCCTCAGGCACAGATACGCAGTATTTT
CDR3: CASRGLASGTDTQYF
D: TRBD2
J: TRBJ2-3
size: once
V: TRBV27

DNA: TGTGCCAGCAGCCAGGGAACCCATCCCAATCAGCCCCAGCATTTT
CDR3: CASSQGTHPNQPQHF
D: NA
J: TRBJ1-5
size: NA
V: TRBV6-2/TRBV6-3

DNA: TGTGCCAGCAGTTTCTCCAGGGACACTGAAGCTTTCTTT
CDR3: CASSFSRDTEAFF
D: NA
J: TRBJ1-1
size: NA
V: TRBV12-3/TRBV12-4

DNA: TGTGCCAGCAGCTTAATACGTCAGGGTGGTATAAACACCGGGGAGCTGTTTTTT
CDR3: CASSLIRQGGINTGELFF
D: NA
J: TRBJ2-2
size: NA
V: TRBV7-3

DNA: TGTGCCAGCAGCTTAGGAAATAGCGGGAGGAGTAAGGATACGCAGTATTTT
CDR3: CASSLGNSGRSKDTQYF
D: TRBD2
J: TRBJ2-3
size: NA
V: TRBV7-3

DNA: TGCGCCAGCAGCCCCTATTCGAGTCGGGTTGAGCAGTTCTTC
CDR3: CASSPYSSRVEQFF
D: NA
J: TRBJ2-1
size: NA
V: TRBV5-1

DNA: TGCAGCGTCCGGGACAGGGGGCGCGAGCAGTACTTC
CDR3: CSVRDRGREQYF
D: TRBD1
J: TRBJ2-7
size: NA
V: TRBV29-1

DNA: TGTGCCAGCAGTCCTCGCCCCGGCATAATCTCTGGAAACACCATATATTTT
CDR3: CASSPRPGIISGNTIYF
D: NA
J: TRBJ1-3
size: NA
V: TRBV7-9

DNA: TGTGCCAGCAGCTTAATCCCAGGGGGCAATGAGCAGTTCTTC
CDR3: CASSLIPGGNEQFF
D: TRBD1
J: TRBJ2-1
size: NA
V: TRBV7-3

DNA: TGTGCCAGCAGCTTAGGGCGGGGCAATCAGCCCCAGCATTTT
CDR3: CASSLGRGNQPQHF
D: NA
J: TRBJ1-5
size: NA
V: TRBV7-2

DNA: TGTGCCAGCAGCTTGGCCATACGGCAGGGAATCTCCTACGAGCAGTACTTC
CDR3: CASSLAIRQGISYEQYF
D: NA
J: TRBJ2-7
size: NA
V: TRBV5-6

DNA: TGTGCCAGCAGCTTTTTACAGAAGAACACTGAAGCTTTCTTT
CDR3: CASSFLQKNTEAFF
D: NA
J: TRBJ1-1
size: NA
V: TRBV5-6

DNA: TGTGCCACCAGCAGACCCGGGACAGGGGTCAACGAGCAGTACTTC
CDR3: CATSRPGTGVNEQYF
D: TRBD1
J: TRBJ2-7
size: NA
V: TRBV15

DNA: TGTGCCAGTAGTGAGACAGGTAACACCGGGGAGCTGTTTTTT
CDR3: CASSETGNTGELFF
D: NA
J: TRBJ2-2
size: NA
V: TRBV19

DNA: TGTGCCAGCAGCGTAGCAGTGAACACTGAAGCTTTCTTT
CDR3: CASSVAVNTEAFF
D: NA
J: TRBJ1-1
size: once
V: TRBV9

DNA: TGTGCCAGCAGCACGACCGGGACGGACAATGAGCAGTTCTTC
CDR3: CASSTTGTDNEQFF
D: NA
J: TRBJ2-1
size: NA
V: TRBV7-3

DNA: TGCGCCAGCAGCTACCTAGCGGGGGTACAAGAGACCCAGTACTTC
CDR3: CASSYLAGVQETQYF
D: TRBD2
J: TRBJ2-5
size: NA
V: TRBV5-1

DNA: TGTGCCAGCAGTTATTCAGCTAGGGCCTACAATGAGCAGTTCTTC
CDR3: CASSYSARAYNEQFF
D: NA
J: TRBJ2-1
size: NA
V: TRBV6-5

DNA: TGTGCCAGCAGCCCCGAGACCGGCCGAGGCGCTTTCTTT
CDR3: CASSPETGRGAFF
D: NA
J: TRBJ1-1
size: NA
V: TRBV7-3